These 8 T cell receptor beta chains came from one sample sequenced in a study of vaccination and CD4 T cells after COVID-19. The Oncomine TCR Beta short-read assay was applied to DNA of cultured CD4+ T cells. Using its own MiXCR run on the PCR reads, TCRdb lists one record per CDR3 protein. The data contain about 3,600 distinct CDR3 sequences, 15% to 20% of them seen just once; the ten biggest clones take up about 20%. No antigen is known for these receptors. This sample's treatment: approximately nine-day PBMC culture with coronavirus spike peptide pools or control peptides (ViraFEST assay). The material sequenced was CD4+ T cells from blood, cultured in vitro. The receptors come from a human donor who had recovered from COVID-19.

This chain joins TRBV10-3 and TRBJ2-2; D call uncertain. The CDR3 covers 14 residues. V lost 3 bases, J lost 4 bases, and 9 bases lay in between. CDR1 and CDR2 from the germline V gene are ENHRY and SYGVKD. The CDR3 DNA is TGTGCCATCAGTGATAAGGCTGGCACCGGGGAGCTGTTTTTT. Translating gives CAISDKAGTGELFF.

This clonotype is large within its sample. J is TRBJ2-7 and V is TRBV3-1, with 7 bases aligning to TRBD2. The CDR3 is made up of 14 amino acids. Trimming at V came to 1 base and at J to 1 base, leaving 1 base not matched to a gene. CDR1 LGHDT and CDR2 YNNKEL come from the germline V gene (reference sequence). CDR3 amino acids: CASSQGAGSYEQYF. The CDR3 DNA sequence: TGTGCCAGCAGCCAAGGAGCGGGGTCCTACGAGCAGTACTTC.

J is TRBJ1-3 and V is TRBV6-1; D might be TRBD1 (5 bases). There are 13 residues in the CDR3. Germline V lookup: CDR1 MNHNS, CDR2 SASEGT. V was shortened by 4 bases and J by 8 bases, with 12 bases between the two germline ends. In DNA form, the CDR3 reads TGTGCCAGCAGTGGGGGCCGGATGGACACCATATATTTT. Amino acids: CASSGGRMDTIYF.

To note about this clonotype: The junction departs from germline at one end; a sequencing error may be responsible. The J gene is TRBJ1-2, the V gene TRBV11-2; perhaps TRBD1 as D (5 bases). Germline V gene sequence: CDR1 SGHAT, CDR2 FQNNGV. The CDR3 is made up of 13 amino acids. CDR3 in amino acids: CASSSGGNYGYIF. CDR3 DNA: TGTGCCAGCAGCTCCGGGGGGAACTATGGCTACATCTTC.

The chain recombines TRBV9 with TRBJ2-7; 7 bases map to TRBD1. The V gene end was trimmed by 3 bases and the J gene end by 2 bases; junction bases not matched to a gene: 8. This CDR3 has 15 residues. CDR1 and CDR2 (germline): SGDLS, YYNGEE. The CDR3 DNA reads as TGTGCCAGCAGCGCCGGACAGGTAGCCGCCTACGAGCAGTACTTC. This codes for CASSAGQVAAYEQYF.

The chain joins TRBV27 to TRBJ2-2, with TRBD1 identical over 7 bases. The V gene end was trimmed by 10 bases and the J gene end by 4 bases; junction bases not matched to a gene: 9. CDR1 is MNHEY, CDR2 SMNVEV, per germline (reference sequence). The CDR3 spans 14 residues. The CDR3 here is CATTGRRGTGELFF. The CDR3 DNA reads TGTGCCACGACAGGGCGTCGGGGCACCGGGGAGCTGTTTTTT.

Sample share makes this clonotype large (0.1 to 1%). The CDR3 DNA is TGCAGTGCTAGAGAATTCGAAGGGGCTGGAAACACCATATATTTT. This gives the protein CSAREFEGAGNTIYF. The V call is TRBV20-1, the J call TRBJ1-3; a possible D gene is TRBD1 (5 bases). The germline CDR1 and CDR2 sequences are DFQATT and SNEGSKA (reference sequence). The CDR3 has 15 amino acids. Trimming took 0 bases from V and 2 from J, leaving 11 bases between them.

V is TRBV30 and J is TRBJ2-7; 8 positions match TRBD1. After removal of 3 bases from V and 5 bases from J, the junction contained 6 bases not matched to a gene. The CDR3 has 13 amino acids. Germline CDR1 reads GTSNPN; CDR2 reads SVGIG (reference sequence). CDR3 in amino acids: CAWSDRGFDEQYF. The DNA of the CDR3 is TGTGCCTGGAGCGACAGGGGCTTTGACGAGCAGTACTTC.